Sequencing of this T cell receptor (beta chain) was carried out in a study of cytomegalovirus exposure and HLA in healthy donors. Study context: Both the 120 validation repertoires and the 666 first-cohort repertoires used the same platform, as reported by a later analysis.

Profiled with immunoSEQ multiplex PCR; TCRdb holds only in-frame clones, not every one. The sample lists about 98,000 clones, 87% seen once, with under 4.5% in the top ten. The study drew the donors from its approximately 110-subject validation cohort, separate from the approximately 700-subject first cohort. Points on this clone: What it binds is not known.

Whole-study findings and limits: In vitro testing confirmed a few CMV-associated chains as specific for CMV antigens. According to a subsequent analysis, TCR clusters from the first cohort were inclined to appear together in the 110 or so validation repertoires.

J lost 2 bases, V lost 7 bases, and 12 bases had no gene match. The V gene's germline CDR1 is MGHDK and CDR2 SYGVNS. The CDR3 totals 17 residues. The rearrangement links TRBV25-1 to TRBJ2-3, with 10 bases that match TRBD2. Sequencing was carried out using PBMCs. The TCR sequence derives from a woman in her 30s in good health and CMV-seronegative. The CDR3 nucleotides are TGTGCCAGCAAAGAGCGGGAGGGCCGAGGCCACACAGATACGCAGTATTTT. Encoded protein: CASKEREGRGHTDTQYF.